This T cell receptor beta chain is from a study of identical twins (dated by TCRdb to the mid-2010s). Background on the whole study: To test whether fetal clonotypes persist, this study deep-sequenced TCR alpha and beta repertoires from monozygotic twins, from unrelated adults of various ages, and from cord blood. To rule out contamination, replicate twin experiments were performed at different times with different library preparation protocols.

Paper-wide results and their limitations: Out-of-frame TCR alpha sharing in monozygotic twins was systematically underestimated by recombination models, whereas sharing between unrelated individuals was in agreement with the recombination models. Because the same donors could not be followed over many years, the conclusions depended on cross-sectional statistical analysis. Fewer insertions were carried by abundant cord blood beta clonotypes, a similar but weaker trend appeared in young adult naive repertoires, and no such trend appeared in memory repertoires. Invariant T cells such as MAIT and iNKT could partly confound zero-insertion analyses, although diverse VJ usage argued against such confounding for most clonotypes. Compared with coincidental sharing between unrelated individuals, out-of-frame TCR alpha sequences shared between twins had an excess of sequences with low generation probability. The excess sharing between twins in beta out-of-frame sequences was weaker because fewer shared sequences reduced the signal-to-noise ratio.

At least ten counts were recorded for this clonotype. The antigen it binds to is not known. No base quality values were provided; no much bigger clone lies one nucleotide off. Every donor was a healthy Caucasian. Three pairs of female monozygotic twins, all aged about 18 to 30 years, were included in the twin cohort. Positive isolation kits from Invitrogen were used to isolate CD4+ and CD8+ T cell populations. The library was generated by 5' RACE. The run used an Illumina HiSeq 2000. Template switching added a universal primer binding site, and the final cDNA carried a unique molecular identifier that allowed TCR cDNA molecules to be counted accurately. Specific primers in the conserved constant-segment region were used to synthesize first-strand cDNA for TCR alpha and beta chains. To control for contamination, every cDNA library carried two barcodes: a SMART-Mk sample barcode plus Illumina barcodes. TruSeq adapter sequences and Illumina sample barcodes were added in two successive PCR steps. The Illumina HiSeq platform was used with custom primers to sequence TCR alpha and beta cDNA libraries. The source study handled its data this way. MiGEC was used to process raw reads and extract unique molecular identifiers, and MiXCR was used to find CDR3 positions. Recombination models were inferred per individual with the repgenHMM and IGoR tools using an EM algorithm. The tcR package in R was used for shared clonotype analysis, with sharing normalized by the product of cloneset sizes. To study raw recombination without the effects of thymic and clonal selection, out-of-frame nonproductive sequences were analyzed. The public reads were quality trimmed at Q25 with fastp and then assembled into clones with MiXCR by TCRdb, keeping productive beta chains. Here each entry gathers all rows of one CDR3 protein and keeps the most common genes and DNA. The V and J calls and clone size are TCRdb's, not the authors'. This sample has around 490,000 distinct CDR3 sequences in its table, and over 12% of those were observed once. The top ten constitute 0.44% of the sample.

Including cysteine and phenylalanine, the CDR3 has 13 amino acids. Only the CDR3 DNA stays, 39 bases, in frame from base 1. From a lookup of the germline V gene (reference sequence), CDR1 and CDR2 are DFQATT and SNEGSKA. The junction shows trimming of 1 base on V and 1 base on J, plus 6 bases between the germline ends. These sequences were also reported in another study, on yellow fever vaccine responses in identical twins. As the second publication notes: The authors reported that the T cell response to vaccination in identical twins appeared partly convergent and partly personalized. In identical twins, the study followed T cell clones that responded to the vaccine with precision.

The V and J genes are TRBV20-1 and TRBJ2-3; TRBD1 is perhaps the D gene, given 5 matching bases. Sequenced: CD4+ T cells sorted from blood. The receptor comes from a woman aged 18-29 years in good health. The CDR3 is CSARVGGTDTQYF. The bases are TGCAGTGCTAGAGTAGGGGGCACAGATACGCAGTATTTT.